This record looks at one T cell receptor (beta chain) sequence and its context. V lost 7 bases and J 7 bases, leaving 12 bases between the germline ends. The germline V gene has CDR1 MDHEN and CDR2 SYDVKM. The CDR3 has 12 amino acids. This table comes from immunoSEQ multiplex PCR, and its TCRdb copy is limited to in-frame clones, with some not included. The data hold 33,000 or so clones, with around 87% observed a single time. The sample is drawn from a study of OX40 agonist ivuxolimab in advanced cancers. Baseline was the first blood sampling point, followed by cycle 4 day 1 and cycle 7 day 1. The sequencing used CD4+ or CD8+ T cells sorted from blood, collected in a trial of the OX40 agonist ivuxolimab. The sequence was collected from an adult with an advanced solid tumor such as melanoma, head and neck, liver or kidney cancer. This chain links TRBV28 with TRBJ2-3; TRBD1 is a possible D gene (5 bases). CDR3 DNA sequence: TGTGCCAGCATAGGGGTTCGGAATACGCAGTATTTT. Amino acids: CASIGVRNTQYF.